The sequence of this T cell receptor beta chain was determined in a study of vaccination and CD4 T cells after COVID-19. Overall study: Two of the convalescents were Hispanic, and convalescents were six males and four females. Post-vaccination samples were procured at a median of roughly 70 days following dose two (range 14 to 241). The cells in question were stimulated using overlapping spike peptides derived from SARS-CoV-2, HCoV-NL63, HCoV-OC43 and HCoV-229E.

Scientists ran DNA taken from cultured CD4+ T cells through the Oncomine TCR Beta short-read assay for sequencing. Via MiXCR, TCRdb re-called the PCR reads, giving one row per CDR3 protein. The data contain 10,000 to 15,000 distinct CDR3 sequences, around 60% of them singletons. In the case of this clonotype: Its specificity is unknown.

The CDR3 is made up of 16 amino acids. With V trimmed by 3 bases and J by 4 bases, 8 bases remained unmatched. The germline V gene encodes CDR1 MGHRA and CDR2 YSYEKL. As to treatment: roughly nine-day PBMC culture with coronavirus spike peptide pools or control peptides (ViraFEST assay). ViraFEST sequenced TCRs after peptide-pool expansion of antigen-specific T cells. Sequences were obtained from CD4+ T cells from blood, cultured in vitro. The sequence came from a human donor who had recovered from COVID-19. This chain links TRBV4-1 with TRBJ2-2; TRBD1 agrees at 7 bases. The CDR3 region has the DNA TGCGCCAGCAGCCATCCCGACAGGGCGGGCACCGGGGAGCTGTTTTTT. This encodes CASSHPDRAGTGELFF.